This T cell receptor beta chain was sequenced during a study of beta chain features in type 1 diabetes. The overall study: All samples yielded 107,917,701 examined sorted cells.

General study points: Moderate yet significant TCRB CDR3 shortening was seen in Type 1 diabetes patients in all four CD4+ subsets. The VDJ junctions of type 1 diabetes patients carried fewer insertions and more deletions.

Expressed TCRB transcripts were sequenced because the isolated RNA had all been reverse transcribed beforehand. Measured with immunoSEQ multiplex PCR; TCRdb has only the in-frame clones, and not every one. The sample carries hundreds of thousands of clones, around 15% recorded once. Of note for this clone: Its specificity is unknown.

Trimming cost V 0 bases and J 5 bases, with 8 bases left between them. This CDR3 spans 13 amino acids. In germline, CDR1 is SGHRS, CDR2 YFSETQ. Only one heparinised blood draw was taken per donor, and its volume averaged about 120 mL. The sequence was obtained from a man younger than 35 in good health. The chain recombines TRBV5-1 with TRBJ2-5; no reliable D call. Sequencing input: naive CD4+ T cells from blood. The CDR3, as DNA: TGCGCCAGCAGCTTGGGCCAAGCCGAGACCCAGTACTTC. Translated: CASSLGQAETQYF.